This TCR beta chain came from a study of blood T cell repertoires in COVID-19. Study in general: Spain, Italy and the United States supplied samples that represented acute and convalescent COVID-19. Sources were T cells, B-cell-depleted T cells, or PBMCs; the material itself was cDNA or gDNA.

The method was immunoSEQ multiplex PCR; TCRdb's version includes in-frame clones alone and lacks a portion of them. The table has 400,000 to 550,000 clones, about 85% seen once; the top ten hold under 2.5%. Trimming took 4 bases from V and 7 from J; bases not matched to a gene: 10. In germline, CDR1 is SGHDT, CDR2 YYEEEE. The CDR3 is 14 amino acids. This clonotype originated in a woman aged 18-35 years with acute COVID-19. The chain has TRBV5-6 and TRBJ2-7; 8 bases are shared with TRBD2. The sample was PBMCs or T cells enriched from blood (not recorded which). CDR3 in DNA: TGTGCCAGCAGCACCGGACTAGCTCTAGGGGAGCAGTACTTC. This gives the protein CASSTGLALGEQYF.